This section outlines one T cell receptor beta chain sequence together with its context. The sample comes from a study of blood T cell repertoires in COVID-19. The overall study: Spain, Italy and the United States supplied samples that represented acute and convalescent COVID-19. Sources were T cells, B-cell-depleted T cells, or PBMCs; the material itself was cDNA or gDNA.

Trimming took 6 bases from V and 7 from J; bases not matched to a gene: 2. Germline CDR1 and CDR2: MGHDK and SYGVNS. The CDR3 runs to 12 residues. Data came from immunoSEQ multiplex PCR; TCRdb stores just in-frame clones and leaves some out. The data contain 78,000 or so clones, approximately 86% of them singletons. V usage is TRBV25-1 and J usage is TRBJ1-2; 10 bases fit TRBD1. The sample consisted of peripheral blood. The source of this sequence is a man aged 50 to 59 with active or convalescent COVID-19. The CDR3 here is CASRTGGGGYTF. In DNA, the CDR3 is TGTGCCAGCAGGACAGGGGGCGGTGGCTACACCTTC.